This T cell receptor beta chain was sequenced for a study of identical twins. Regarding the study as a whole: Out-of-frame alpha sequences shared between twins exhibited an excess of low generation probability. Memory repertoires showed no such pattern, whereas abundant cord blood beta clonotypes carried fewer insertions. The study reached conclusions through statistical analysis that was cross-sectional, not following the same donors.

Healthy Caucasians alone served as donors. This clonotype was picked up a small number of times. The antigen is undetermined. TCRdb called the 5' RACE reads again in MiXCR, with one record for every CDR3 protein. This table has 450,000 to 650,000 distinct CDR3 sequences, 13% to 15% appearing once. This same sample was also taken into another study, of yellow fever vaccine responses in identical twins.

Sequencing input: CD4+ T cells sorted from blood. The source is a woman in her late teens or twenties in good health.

In DNA form, the CDR3 reads TGTGCCAGCACCACCACGAGAGGAGGAAACACCATATATTTT. Amino acids: CASTTTRGGNTIYF. The chain recombines TRBV3-1 with TRBJ1-3, with unresolved D. V was trimmed by 7 bases and J by 4 bases, leaving 14 bases between them. Per the germline V gene, CDR1 is LGHDT and CDR2 is YNNKEL (reference sequence). The CDR3 is 14 amino acids.